In this sample, the clone carrying this T cell receptor beta chain turned up a few times. Its antigen is not identified. The CDR3 runs 16 residues. V dropped 3 bases and J dropped 7; count of bases not matched to a gene: 8. The germline gives CDR1 ENHRY, CDR2 SYGVKD. Both TRBC1 and TRBC2 were covered by a beta constant-region primer of two equimolar oligonucleotides. The ligated cDNA underwent four PCR rounds using SP2 and nested alpha and beta constant-region primers. The cDNA 3' end received a ligated single-stranded oligonucleotide carrying the SP2 primer and a 12-nucleotide UMI. One entry per CDR3 protein results from TCRdb running MiXCR on the UMI-ligation and nested PCR reads. The sample contains approximately 80,000 distinct CDR3 sequences, about 10% of which appear only once. This sample stems from a study of naive and memory T cell subsets. General study findings and limits: Naive and memory subsets had different power law exponents for TCR abundance.

The sequence derives from a human donor in good health. Sequencing used naive CD8+ T cells from blood. This chain joins TRBV10-3 and TRBJ2-7, with 14 nucleotides matching TRBD2. CDR3 protein: CAISDPGLAGVSEQYF. The CDR3 nucleotides read TGTGCCATCAGTGACCCGGGACTAGCGGGAGTAAGTGAGCAGTACTTC.